This TCR beta chain was captured in a study of sequential checkpoint blockade in melanoma. Across the whole study: Maintenance nivolumab came after either treatment sequence.

The data were produced by immunoSEQ multiplex PCR, yet TCRdb's version contains in-frame clones alone and is incomplete. In the table there are around 16,000 clones, 85% to 95% of which are singletons. This clone was counted a few times. Germline V gene data show CDR1 as MNHGY and CDR2 as SAAAGT. The V end lost 8 bases, the J end lost 6 bases, and 14 bases lay between the germline ends. The CDR3 is 13 residues long. The treatment is: randomized to nivolumab then ipilimumab (arm A) or the reverse (arm B). None of the patients previously received DNA-damaging chemotherapy. PBMC sorting kept live CD3+CD8+ cells without CD19 or CD56.

The rearrangement uses TRBV6-8 and TRBJ1-5, with D tentatively TRBD1 (6 bases). This receptor was identified in a human donor with melanoma. The specimen comprised CD8+ T cells sorted from blood (inferred from file names), sampled from a patient given nivolumab and ipilimumab in sequence. The CDR3 nucleotides are TGTGCCAGCCAAGACAGGAGTGCTCAGCCCCAGCATTTT. Encoded protein: CASQDRSAQPQHF.